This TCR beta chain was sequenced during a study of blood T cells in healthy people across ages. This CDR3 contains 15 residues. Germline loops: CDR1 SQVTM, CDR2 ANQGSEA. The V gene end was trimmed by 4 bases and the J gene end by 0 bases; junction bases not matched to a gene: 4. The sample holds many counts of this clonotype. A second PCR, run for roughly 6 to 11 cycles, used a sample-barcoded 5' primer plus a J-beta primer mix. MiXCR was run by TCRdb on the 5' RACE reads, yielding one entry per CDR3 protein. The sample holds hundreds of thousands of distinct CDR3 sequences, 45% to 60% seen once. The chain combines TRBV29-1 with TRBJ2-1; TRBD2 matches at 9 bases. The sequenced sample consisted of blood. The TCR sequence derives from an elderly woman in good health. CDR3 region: CSVGRSGGSYNEQFF. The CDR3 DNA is TGCAGCGTTGGTCGTAGCGGGGGCTCCTACAATGAGCAGTTCTTC.